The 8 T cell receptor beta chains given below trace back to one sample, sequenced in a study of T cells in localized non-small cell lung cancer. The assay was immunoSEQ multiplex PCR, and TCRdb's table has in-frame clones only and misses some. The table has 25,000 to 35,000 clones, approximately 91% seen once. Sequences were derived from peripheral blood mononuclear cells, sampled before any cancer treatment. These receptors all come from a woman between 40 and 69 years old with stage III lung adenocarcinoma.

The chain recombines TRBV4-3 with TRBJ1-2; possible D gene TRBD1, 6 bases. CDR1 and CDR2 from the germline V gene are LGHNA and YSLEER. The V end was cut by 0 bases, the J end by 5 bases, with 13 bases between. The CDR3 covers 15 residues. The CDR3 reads CASSQDPGRGYGYTF. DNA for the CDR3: TGCGCCAGCAGCCAAGATCCGGGGAGGGGGTATGGCTACACCTTC.

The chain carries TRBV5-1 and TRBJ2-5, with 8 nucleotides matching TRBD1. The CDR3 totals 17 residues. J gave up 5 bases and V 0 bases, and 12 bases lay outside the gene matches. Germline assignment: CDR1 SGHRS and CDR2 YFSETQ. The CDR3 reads CASSLGRTPGGEETQYF. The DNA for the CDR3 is TGCGCCAGCAGCTTGGGTCGGACCCCAGGGGGCGAGGAGACCCAGTACTTC.

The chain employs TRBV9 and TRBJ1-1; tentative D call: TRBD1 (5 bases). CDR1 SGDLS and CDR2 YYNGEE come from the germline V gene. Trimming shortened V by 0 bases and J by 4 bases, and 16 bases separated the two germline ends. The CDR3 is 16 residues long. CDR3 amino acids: CASSVGGKASLTEAFF. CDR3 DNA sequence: TGTGCCAGCAGCGTAGGGGGGAAGGCCTCACTCACTGAAGCTTTCTTT. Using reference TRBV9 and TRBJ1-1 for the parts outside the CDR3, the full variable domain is DSGVTQTPKHLITATGQRVTLRCSPRSGDLSVYWYQQSLDQGLQFLIQYYNGEERAKGNILERFSAQQFPDLHSELNLSSLELGDSALYFCASSVGGKASLTEAFFGQGTRLTVV.

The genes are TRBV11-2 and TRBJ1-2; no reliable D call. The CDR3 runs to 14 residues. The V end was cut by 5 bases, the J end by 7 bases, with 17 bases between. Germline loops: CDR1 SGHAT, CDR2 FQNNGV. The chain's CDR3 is CASSPSDAVGGYTF. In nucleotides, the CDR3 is TGTGCCAGCAGCCCCTCGGACGCAGTCGGTGGCTACACCTTC.

Written as DNA, the CDR3 is TGTGCCAGCAGCACCAGGACGCAAACTGAAGCTTTCTTT. This encodes CASSTRTQTEAFF. This chain links TRBV7-9 with TRBJ1-1; D gene unclear. Looked up from germline, CDR1 is SEHNR and CDR2 is FQNEAQ (reference sequence). V was trimmed by 5 bases and J by 5 bases, leaving 12 bases between them. The CDR3 is made up of 13 amino acids. The full variable domain, in which reference TRBV7-9 and TRBJ1-1 provide the parts outside the CDR3, is DTGVSQNPRHKITKRGQNVTFRCDPISEHNRLYWYRQTLGQGPEFLTYFQNEAQLEKSRLLSDRFSAERPKGSFSTLEIQRTEQGDSAMYLCASSTRTQTEAFFGQGTRLTVV.

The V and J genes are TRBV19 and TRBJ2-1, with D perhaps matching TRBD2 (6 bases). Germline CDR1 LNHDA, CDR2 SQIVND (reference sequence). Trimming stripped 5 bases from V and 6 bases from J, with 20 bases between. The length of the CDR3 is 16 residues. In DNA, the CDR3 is TGTGCCAGTAGTCCCCGCCCCGGGACTTATCCCAATGAGCAGTTCTTC. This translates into CASSPRPGTYPNEQFF.

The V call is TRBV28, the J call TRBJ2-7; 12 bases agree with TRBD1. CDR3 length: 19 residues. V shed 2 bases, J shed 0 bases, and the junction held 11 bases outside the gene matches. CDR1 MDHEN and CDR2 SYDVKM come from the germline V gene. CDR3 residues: CASSLLPPGTGGFSYEQYF. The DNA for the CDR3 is TGTGCCAGCAGTTTACTCCCCCCCGGGACAGGGGGCTTCTCCTACGAGCAGTACTTC.

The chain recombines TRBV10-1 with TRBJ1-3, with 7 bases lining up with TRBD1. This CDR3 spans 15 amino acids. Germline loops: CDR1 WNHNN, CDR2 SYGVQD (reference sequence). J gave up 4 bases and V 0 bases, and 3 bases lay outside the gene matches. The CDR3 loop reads CASSESTGQGNTIYF. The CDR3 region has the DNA TGCGCCAGCAGTGAGTCGACGGGACAGGGAAACACCATATATTTT.